These 17 T cell receptor beta chains were sequenced from one sample in a study of CD8+ T cells in alopecia areata. Sequencing relied on a cDNA template that was reverse transcribed from extracted RNA. This table comes from immunoSEQ multiplex PCR, and its TCRdb copy is limited to in-frame clones, with some not included. In the table there are under 350,000 clones, about three fifths of which are singletons. The treatment was: oral pan-JAK inhibitor, 5-10 mg twice daily. The sample was CD4+ T cells sorted from blood, taken at week 24, from a patient treated with tofacitinib. The receptors were sampled from a human donor with alopecia areata.

V and J are TRBV2 and TRBJ1-5; 9 bases are shared with TRBD1. The V and J ends lost 7 bases and 6 bases, in that order; junction bases with no gene match: 10. Germline CDR1 and CDR2: SNHLY and FYNNEI. This CDR3 comprises 15 residues. Here the CDR3 reads CASTLRQGDSQPQHF. The CDR3 nucleotides are TGTGCCAGCACCCTCCGACAGGGGGATAGTCAGCCCCAGCATTTT.

V is TRBV30 and J is TRBJ1-1; D gene ambiguous. CDR3 size: 14 residues. The V and J ends lost 3 bases and 2 bases respectively, with 13 bases between them. CDR1 GTSNPN and CDR2 SVGIG come from the germline V gene (reference sequence). The CDR3 reads CAWSATPKNTEAFF. DNA of the CDR3: TGTGCCTGGAGCGCAACCCCGAAAAACACTGAAGCTTTCTTT.

The chain links TRBV4-3 to TRBJ1-6; D possibly corresponds to TRBD1 (6 bases). Germline CDR1 reads LGHNA; CDR2 reads YSLEER. This CDR3 has 15 residues. Trimming pared 2 bases from V and 9 bases from J, leaving 14 bases between. CDR3 region: CASSQSDRRGSPLHF. The CDR3 DNA reads TGCGCCAGCAGCCAATCTGACAGGAGGGGTTCACCCCTCCACTTT.

As concerns this clone: This sample includes further DNA sequences coding for the same CDR3. The V and J genes are TRBV29-1 and TRBJ2-5, with D perhaps matching TRBD1 or TRBD2 (5 bases each). This CDR3 spans 13 amino acids. V shed 6 bases and J shed 0 bases, with 11 bases lying between them. Per the germline V gene, CDR1 is SQVTM and CDR2 is ANQGSEA. The CDR3 nucleotides read TGCAGCGTGAGGGGACGGTACCAAGAGACCCAGTACTTC. The encoded protein is CSVRGRYQETQYF.

This rearrangement joins TRBV14 to TRBJ2-5; 8 bases map to TRBD2. There are 14 residues in the CDR3. Germline-derived CDR1 and CDR2 are SGHDN and FVKESK. Trimming cost V 4 bases and J 9 bases; bases outside gene matches: 10. CDR3: CASSLRASGGAQYF. The CDR3 DNA reads as TGTGCCAGCAGCCTACGGGCCTCCGGGGGGGCCCAGTACTTC.

V gene TRBV28 combines with J gene TRBJ2-1; 8 bases fit TRBD1. The V gene end was trimmed by 7 bases and the J gene end by 7 bases; junction bases not matched to a gene: 6. Germline V gene data show CDR1 as MDHEN and CDR2 as SYDVKM. CDR3 size: 13 residues. This CDR3 is CASTSWDRNEQFF. As DNA, the CDR3 is TGTGCCAGCACTTCCTGGGACAGGAATGAGCAGTTCTTC. The variable domain in full, with the rest retrieved from reference TRBV28 and TRBJ2-1, is DVKVTQSSRYLVKRTGEKVFLECVQDMDHENMFWYRQDPGLGLRLIYFSYDVKMKEKGDIPEGYSVSREKKERFSLILESASTNQTSMYLCASTSWDRNEQFFGPGTRLTVL.

This clone was recorded a few times. The CDR3 reads CSVRGSYEQYF. In DNA form, the CDR3 reads TGCAGCGTTCGGGGGAGCTACGAGCAGTACTTC. This rearrangement joins TRBV29-1 to TRBJ2-7; D may be TRBD2 (6 bases). CDR3 length: 11 amino acids. V dropped 5 bases and J dropped 3 bases, with 8 bases sitting between them. Germline loops: CDR1 SQVTM, CDR2 ANQGSEA.

The CDR3 sequence is CASSLVLWANVLTF. CDR3 bases: TGTGCCAGCAGCTTGGTCCTCTGGGCCAACGTCCTGACTTTC. This chain uses TRBV7-8 with TRBJ2-6; unclear D gene. Looked up from germline, CDR1 is SGHVS and CDR2 is FQNEAQ. The CDR3 is made up of 14 amino acids. The V gene lost 3 bases and the J gene lost 5 bases, with 8 bases spanning the gap. The full variable domain, in which reference TRBV7-8 and TRBJ2-6 provide the parts outside the CDR3, is GAGVSQSPRYKVAKRGQDVALRCDPISGHVSLFWYQQALGQGPEFLTYFQNEAQLDKSGLPSDRFFAERPEGSVSTLKIQRTQQEDSAVYLCASSLVLWANVLTFGAGSRLTVL.

The rearrangement uses TRBV30 and TRBJ2-1; D gene uncertain. CDR1 is GTSNPN, CDR2 SVGIG, per germline (reference sequence). V lost 0 bases to trimming and J lost 9 bases, with 3 bases between them. This CDR3 has 10 residues. DNA for the CDR3: TGTGCCTGGAGTGTCGGTGAGCAGTTCTTC. Encoded protein: CAWSVGEQFF.

The V and J genes are TRBV30 and TRBJ2-2, with D tentatively TRBD1 or TRBD2 (5 bases each). V shed 3 bases and J shed 0 bases, with 8 bases lying between them. Germline V gives CDR1 GTSNPN, CDR2 SVGIG (reference sequence). This CDR3 comprises 14 residues. CDR3 amino acids: CAWSGAPNTGELFF. The CDR3 DNA reads TGTGCCTGGAGCGGGGCGCCGAACACCGGGGAGCTGTTTTTT.

This clone showed up just a few times. The chain uses TRBV28 and TRBJ2-7; D unresolved. With 3 bases removed from V and 4 bases from J, the gap between germline ends came to 7 bases. CDR3 length: 12 amino acids. Germline assignment: CDR1 MDHEN and CDR2 SYDVKM. The DNA for the CDR3 is TGTGCCAGCAGTTTGACCGAGTACGAGCAGTACTTC. Its translation is CASSLTEYEQYF.

The chain is built from TRBV30 and TRBJ1-2; tentative D call: TRBD1 (5 bases). V gave up 0 bases and J gave up 9 bases, with 14 bases separating them. CDR3 length: 13 amino acids. Germline lookup yields CDR1 GTSNPN and CDR2 SVGIG (reference sequence). CDR3 sequence (DNA): TGTGCCTGGAGTGTACAGCTCGGGGGTAGCTACACCTTC. The encoded protein is CAWSVQLGGSYTF.

This clone has a handful of counts. The chain combines TRBV15 with TRBJ2-6, with TRBD1 identical over 8 bases. Germline CDR1 and CDR2: LNHNV and YYDKDF (reference sequence). Trimming took 8 bases from V and 2 from J; bases not matched to a gene: 5. The CDR3 runs to 15 residues. CDR3 nucleotide sequence: TGTGCCACCGGACAGGGTGAAGCTGGGGCCAACGTCCTGACTTTC. Residues: CATGQGEAGANVLTF.

This chain links TRBV6-5 with TRBJ2-7; possibly TRBD2 for D (6 bases). In germline, CDR1 is MNHEY, CDR2 SVGAGI. Trimming pared 9 bases from V and 1 base from J, leaving 16 bases between. The CDR3 contains 14 residues. The DNA for the CDR3 is TGTGCCAGGCACCCGCGGGACGGATCCTACGAGCAGTACTTC. Translation: CARHPRDGSYEQYF.

This chain connects TRBV4-2 to TRBJ2-7, with 10 bases aligning to TRBD1. The CDR3 is 16 amino acids. V lost 0 bases, J lost 2 bases, and 4 bases stayed unmatched. Germline values: CDR1 LGHNA, CDR2 YNFKEQ. This chain's CDR3 is CASSQDYGQGAYEQYF. For the CDR3, the DNA is TGTGCCAGCAGCCAAGACTACGGACAGGGGGCCTACGAGCAGTACTTC.

Here the CDR3 reads CASSQGDVQHF. DNA of the CDR3: TGTGCCAGCAGCCAAGGGGACGTCCAGCATTTT. The chain uses TRBV14 and TRBJ1-5, with D possibly matching TRBD1 (5 bases). Germline CDR1 is SGHDN and CDR2 is FVKESK. The V gene lost 1 base and the J gene lost 12 bases, with 7 bases spanning the gap. The CDR3 spans 11 residues.

V usage is TRBV18 and J usage is TRBJ1-5; no clear D gene. V was clipped by 2 bases and J by 0 bases, with 8 bases between them. In germline, CDR1 is KGHSH, CDR2 LQKENI. The CDR3 is 15 amino acids. This CDR3 is CASSPGQASNQPQHF. CDR3 nucleotide sequence: TGTGCCAGCTCACCAGGGCAGGCTAGCAATCAGCCCCAGCATTTT.